The sequence of this T cell receptor (beta chain) was determined in a study of T cell responses to AZD1222 COVID-19 vaccine (dated by TCRdb to the early 2020s). Some background on the complete study: A total of 233 trial participants underwent TCR sequencing, of whom approximately 210 received two doses of AZD1222 and around 26 received two doses of the MenACWY control vaccine. Trial participants were enrolled into age subgroups of 18-55, 56-69 and 70-plus years, which contained around 140, 26 and 57 TCR-sequenced participants, respectively.

Concerning this clone itself: The clone's antigen remains unknown. Base-call qualities are not available, and no considerably larger clone is one nucleotide away.

The CDR3 contains 13 residues, cysteine and phenylalanine counted. Of the read, only the CDR3 DNA is kept; its 39 bases are in frame from base 1. V and J lose 10 bases and 2 bases, and a span of 14 bases separates them. According to the germline V gene, CDR1 reads MDHEN and CDR2 reads SYDVKM. The CDR3 regions of human TCRbeta chains were analyzed by immunosequencing. Regarding the original processing steps: TCRs in the repertoires were compared against a reference library of SARS-CoV-2-specific TCRs that had been generated with the MIRA antigen-specificity platform. Breadth was defined as the fraction of unique TCRs that were SARS-CoV-2-associated. Depth was defined as the fraction of total T cells that were SARS-CoV-2-associated. Using the MIRA data, each spike-specific TCR was mapped to the spike region that the TCR reacts to and placed in a CD4 or CD8 class. Log10-transformed breadth and depth values were compared by one-way ANOVA with Sidak's multiple comparisons tests. TCRdb took over this immuneACCESS table, retaining in-frame rearrangements with V and J assigned. Such tables are incomplete; in checked studies, under half of the missing clones stem from an unresolved V gene, and the remainder is unexplained. D and trimming come from the DNA, and the V and J calls and clone size come from that table. The sample table contains over 150,000 clones; only one count was recorded for 80% to 95% of them. The ten largest clones capture around 1% of the sample.

Beyond this particular receptor, the publication reports: In the small 56-69-year group, the increase in depth fell short of significance, most likely because of low power. A significant rise in spike-specific TCR breadth and depth was observed after two AZD1222 doses relative to day 0 and relative to MenACWY recipients. No day 14 peak-response samples were available, so repertoires were characterized only after the peak T cell response. Only six or seven AZD1222 recipients were SARS-CoV-2 seropositive at baseline, limiting conclusions about previously exposed vaccinees. Epitopes outside the regions mutated in the B.1.351 and B.1.1.7 variants were reportedly recognized by nearly half of the unique spike-specific TCRs. The whole spike protein was spanned by vaccine-associated CD4 TCRs, and dominant responses were seen in regions 160-218 and 743-854. Most participants were white British and females outnumbered males, and the authors suggested that clonal diversity may have been underestimated.

The sample's time point label, decoded: about 28 days (+/-7) after the second vaccine dose. AZD1222 recipients with second doses at about 4 weeks or about 12 weeks were pooled, because spike-specific TCR depth and breadth did not differ between schedules. The vaccinee samples were drawn from two UK trials, COV001 and COV002, one of which was a single-blind randomized controlled phase 2/3 trial testing AZD1222 (ChAdOx1 nCoV-19) in healthy adults. For TCRbeta chain sequencing, PBMC samples from trial participants were taken at day 0 and at day 28 after the second dose. Recombination connected TRBV28 to TRBJ1-2; perhaps TRBD1 is the D gene, with 5 bases matching. This receptor was identified in an adult who received the AZD1222 COVID-19 vaccine. The sample consisted of peripheral blood, taken 28 days after the second AZD1222 dose. The CDR3 has the sequence CATWDGRNYGYTF. The DNA reads as follows: TGTGCCACTTGGGACGGGAGAAACTATGGCTACACCTTC.